The source of this T cell receptor beta chain is a study of blood T cell repertoires in COVID-19. Whole-study context: Specimens from acute and convalescent COVID-19 originated in the United States, Italy and Spain. T cells, B-cell-depleted T cells, or PBMCs provided the cDNA or gDNA that served as material.

Per the germline V gene, CDR1 is MNHEY and CDR2 is SVGEGT. V dropped 0 bases and J dropped 2; count of bases not matched to a gene: 7. CDR3 size: 16 residues. In the source study's methods: Amplification of reference gene primers was used by the study to estimate nucleated cell counts. Repertoires were generated with immunoSEQ multiplex PCR, while TCRdb's copy carries only in-frame clones and drops some. The DNA was the basis for D and trimming; V, J and clone size are from that table. The data contain about 180,000 clones, roughly 85% of them singletons. This clone has just a few counts. The chain joins TRBV6-2 or TRBV6-3 to TRBJ2-7, with 7 bases aligning to TRBD1. The sequenced sample was peripheral blood. This TCR was sampled from a man over 45 with active or convalescent COVID-19. CDR3 coding DNA: TGTGCCAGCAGTTACTCTTCGGGACAGCCTACCTACGAGCAGTACTTC. Its protein product is CASSYSSGQPTYEQYF.